The 31 T cell receptor beta chains below come from one sample, sequenced in a study of molecular identifiers for immune sequencing clone quantification. TCRdb recomputed calls from the PCR reads with MiXCR, one row per CDR3 protein. Among about 640,000 distinct CDR3 sequences listed, just under 20% were seen once. The sample consisted of naive CD8+ T cells from blood, with Jurkat cell RNA spiked in. Subset indicated: FACS-sorted CD8+CD4-CCR7+CD45RA+ naive T cells. These receptors came from a human donor in good health. Some libraries in this study had Jurkat cell RNA spiked in.

The chain uses TRBV24-1 and TRBJ2-1; maybe TRBD2 (5 bases). Germline loops: CDR1 KGHDR, CDR2 SFDVKD. The V end lost 9 bases, the J end lost 6 bases, and 8 bases lay between the germline ends. CDR3 size: 11 residues. DNA for the CDR3: TGTGCCACCCACAGCGGCAATGAGCAGTTCTTC. Translating it yields CATHSGNEQFF.

This clonotype was seen a few times. V is TRBV2 and J is TRBJ2-2; D perhaps matches TRBD1 (6 bases). CDR3 length equals 18 residues. Germline CDR1 and CDR2: SNHLY and FYNNEI. V was pared by 3 bases and J by 0 bases, with 17 bases between. For the CDR3, the DNA is TGTGCCAGCAGTGACATCGACAGGATAACCTCGAACACCGGGGAGCTGTTTTTT. Amino acids: CASSDIDRITSNTGELFF.

In its sample, this clonotype was seen many times. The rearrangement joins TRBV5-1 to TRBJ2-7, with 10 positions matching TRBD2. Unmatched junction bases numbered 2, after V lost 0 bases and J lost 2 bases. Germline values: CDR1 SGHRS, CDR2 YFSETQ. The CDR3 runs 15 residues. CDR3 residues: CASSLVAGGPYEQYF. The CDR3 DNA reads TGCGCCAGCAGCTTGGTAGCGGGGGGCCCCTACGAGCAGTACTTC.

This clonotype appeared many times. The CDR3 spells CASSYTRTGGDGYTF. The CDR3, as DNA: TGTGCCAGCAGCTATACCAGGACAGGGGGTGATGGCTACACCTTC. J is TRBJ1-2 and V is TRBV28, with 10 bases that match TRBD1. The CDR3 is 15 amino acids. Losses at the gene ends were 6 bases for V and 6 bases for J; bases not matched to a gene: 10. Germline lookup yields CDR1 MDHEN and CDR2 SYDVKM.

This clonotype came up a few times. Possible read error: a much larger clone is one base away. V gene TRBV28 combines with J gene TRBJ1-1; unclear D gene. The CDR3 contains 15 residues. The V gene's germline CDR1 is MDHEN and CDR2 SYDVKM. Between the trimmed V and J ends, which lost 11 bases and 0 bases, there was a span of 19 bases. CDR3 protein: CAGIPGPGMNTEAFF. DNA for the CDR3: TGTGCCGGCATCCCGGGCCCGGGGATGAACACTGAAGCTTTCTTT.

This clonotype occurred many times. The rearrangement uses TRBV6-1 and TRBJ2-7; the D gene is possibly TRBD1 (5 bases). This CDR3 has 14 residues. V was cut by 3 bases and J by 4 bases, with 13 bases left in between. Germline CDR1 is MNHNS and CDR2 is SASEGT. The CDR3 DNA reads TGTGCCAGCAGTGAGCCAGGGTCAGGTTACGAGCAGTACTTC. Translated, it gives CASSEPGSGYEQYF.

This clonotype showed up just a few times. This sequence joins TRBV11-2 and TRBJ2-3; D is possibly TRBD1 (5 bases). Germline V gene data show CDR1 as SGHAT and CDR2 as FQNNGV. The ends were cut back, 5 bases at V and 10 bases at J, with 19 bases in the middle. This CDR3 region has 14 residues. CDR3 region: CASSQLDSLDAQYF. In DNA, the CDR3 is TGTGCCAGCAGCCAATTAGACAGCCTTGATGCGCAGTATTTT.

For this clonotype: A much bigger clone sits one base away, suggesting this may be a read error. Since the CDR3 does not end with the conserved phenylalanine or tryptophan, this likely comes from a read error. The chain couples TRBV9 to TRBJ1-5, with D uncertain. The CDR3 loop spans 15 amino acids. CDR1 and CDR2 (germline): SGDLS, YYNGEE. The germline V and J ends were trimmed by 3 bases and 1 base, with 11 bases remaining between them. The CDR3 DNA follows: TGTGCCAGCAGCGAGGACGGCTTGAGCAATCAGCCCCAGCATCTT. This codes for CASSEDGLSNQPQHL.

This chain connects TRBV4-1 to TRBJ2-6, with TRBD2 matching 7 bases. The germline V gene has CDR1 MGHRA and CDR2 YSYEKL. The CDR3 is 18 amino acids. The V segment lost 8 bases and the J segment 0 bases; nucleotides outside the gene matches: 13. The chain's CDR3 is CASGLASGDVSGANVLTF. CDR3 coding DNA: TGCGCCAGCGGCCTCGCTAGCGGAGACGTCTCTGGGGCCAACGTCCTGACTTTC.

In this sample, this clonotype turned up many times. The gene calls are TRBV27 and TRBJ1-1; D is undetermined. Trimming removed 4 bases at V and 4 bases at J, with 10 bases between. The CDR3 extends over 13 amino acids. The V gene's germline CDR1 is MNHEY and CDR2 SMNVEV (reference sequence). The CDR3 sequence is CASSYGVSTEAFF. CDR3 DNA: TGTGCCAGCAGTTATGGGGTTAGCACTGAAGCTTTCTTT.

The sample holds one count of this clonotype. V usage is TRBV3-2 and J usage is TRBJ2-3. TRBV3-2 is annotated as a pseudogene. This CDR3 is 15 amino acids long. The chain's CDR3 is CASGQDQDSTDTQYF. The CDR3 region has the DNA TGTGCCAGCGGCCAAGATCAGGACAGCACAGATACGCAGTATTTT.

This clonotype turned up a few times. This rearrangement joins TRBV18 to TRBJ2-7; D is possibly TRBD1 (6 bases). This CDR3 is built from 18 residues. V shed 0 bases and J shed 5 bases, with 23 bases lying between them. CDR1 KGHSH and CDR2 LQKENI come from the germline V gene. CDR3 residues: CASSPPTLRTAGPHEQYF. DNA of the CDR3: TGTGCCAGCTCACCACCGACACTACGGACAGCTGGTCCCCACGAGCAGTACTTC.

Comment on this clonotype: A much larger clone sits a single nucleotide away, making a read error possible. The chain combines TRBV20-1 with TRBJ2-7, with 7 bases lining up with TRBD1. This CDR3 has 12 residues. Germline V CDR1 and CDR2: DFQATT, SNEGSKA (reference sequence). The CDR3 reads CSARVQGYEQCF. The CDR3 DNA is TGCAGTGCTAGGGTACAGGGGTACGAGCAGTGCTTC.

This clonotype was counted a few times. This chain links TRBV7-3 with TRBJ2-3; the match to TRBD2 covers 10 bases. Germline loops: CDR1 SGHTA, CDR2 FQGTGA. After removal of 1 base from V and 1 base from J, the junction contained 5 bases not matched to a gene. The CDR3 covers 17 residues. Written as DNA, the CDR3 is TGTGCCAGCAGCTTAATGGGGACTAGCGAGGGCACAGATACGCAGTATTTT. Its protein is CASSLMGTSEGTDTQYF.

Comments on this clonotype: This could be a read error, since a much larger clone is one nucleotide away. The chain joins TRBV3-1 to TRBJ2-7, with D perhaps given as TRBD1 or TRBD2 (5 bases each). The CDR3 loop spans 11 amino acids. Germline V gene lookup returns CDR1 LGHDT and CDR2 YNNKEL (reference sequence). CDR3 nucleotides: TGTGCCAGCAGCCTCGCCGGGACGAAGCACTTC. This encodes CASSLAGTKHF.

This clonotype has only a few counts. This chain links TRBV7-9 with TRBJ2-7; 10 bases agree with TRBD1. The CDR3 is 16 amino acids. Unmatched junction bases numbered 9, after V lost 6 bases and J lost 1 base. Per the germline V gene, CDR1 is SEHNR and CDR2 is FQNEAQ (reference sequence). CDR3 coding DNA: TGTGCCAGCAGTCCGTCGGACAGGGGGGGATCCTACGAGCAGTACTTC. Its translation is CASSPSDRGGSYEQYF.

Worth noting for this clonotype: This could be a read error, since a much larger clone is one nucleotide away. The rearrangement uses TRBV5-8 and TRBJ1-1; the D is unclear. CDR3 size: 16 residues. Looked up from germline, CDR1 is SGHTS and CDR2 is YDEGEE. This CDR3 reads CASSLGEVLMNAEAFF. CDR3 coding DNA: TGTGCCAGCAGCTTGGGGGAAGTACTAATGAACGCTGAAGCTTTCTTT.

This clonotype was seen many times. The chain carries TRBV5-6 and TRBJ2-1; D gene unclear. Trimming pared 0 bases from V and 9 bases from J, leaving 4 bases between. Germline lookup yields CDR1 SGHDT and CDR2 YYEEEE. The CDR3 length is 11 residues. The chain's CDR3 is CASSLAPEQFF. The CDR3 DNA follows: TGTGCCAGCAGCTTGGCCCCTGAGCAGTTCTTC.

This clonotype has ten or more counts. The chain links TRBV4-1 to TRBJ2-1, with 7 bases aligning to TRBD2. The CDR3 has 17 residues. V lost 1 base, J lost 3 bases, and 9 bases stayed unmatched. Germline-derived CDR1 and CDR2 are MGHRA and YSYEKL. Here the CDR3 DNA reads TGCGCCAGCAGCCAAGTGTTGGCGGGAGTAAACTACAATGAGCAGTTCTTC. Translating gives CASSQVLAGVNYNEQFF.

This clonotype was seen many times. This sequence joins TRBV6-5 and TRBJ2-1; D not certain. The CDR3 has 14 amino acids. Germline assignment: CDR1 MNHEY and CDR2 SVGAGI. Trimming left V 6 bases short and J 10 bases short, with 19 bases between. The CDR3 region has the DNA TGTGCCAGCAGCACTATCCCCGAGGCCGCGGAGCAGTTCTTC. Its protein is CASSTIPEAAEQFF.

The chain has TRBV4-1 and TRBJ1-1; 10 bases match TRBD1. Germline V gene lookup returns CDR1 MGHRA and CDR2 YSYEKL. The CDR3 is made up of 14 amino acids. The J segment lost 6 bases and the V segment lost 5 bases, leaving 6 bases of the junction unmatched. The CDR3 DNA is TGCGCCAGCAGCGAGGGACAGGGGAGGTCTGAAGCTTTCTTT. Translating gives CASSEGQGRSEAFF.

This clonotype was detected ten times or more. V and J are TRBV3-1 and TRBJ1-4; 7 nucleotides line up with TRBD1. Germline V lookup: CDR1 LGHDT, CDR2 YNNKEL (reference sequence). With V trimmed by 0 bases and J by 7 bases, 11 bases remained unmatched. CDR3 length equals 17 residues. The CDR3 loop is CASSQDLFEGGGEKLFF. The CDR3 DNA reads TGTGCCAGCAGCCAAGATCTTTTCGAAGGGGGCGGTGAAAAACTGTTTTTT.

The chain recombines TRBV15 with TRBJ1-4, with D maybe TRBD1 (5 bases). Trimming stripped 6 bases from V and 4 bases from J, with 12 bases between. The CDR3 spans 14 residues. Germline V gene lookup returns CDR1 LNHNV and CDR2 YYDKDF (reference sequence). Here the CDR3 DNA reads TGTGCCACCAGTCCCGAGGGGTTTAATGAAAAACTGTTTTTT. Translated: CATSPEGFNEKLFF.

The rearrangement links TRBV7-6 to TRBJ2-7; 8 bases are a match to TRBD1. Germline CDR1 and CDR2: SGHVS and FNYEAQ. V shed 5 bases, J shed 5 bases, and the junction held 8 bases outside the gene matches. This CDR3 is 14 amino acids long. The CDR3 region has the DNA TGTGCCAGCAGCCACCCAGGGGGCAGCGACGAGCAGTACTTC. Its translation: CASSHPGGSDEQYF.

Worth noting for this clonotype: A clone one base away is much larger, so this may be a read error. The chain links TRBV30 to TRBJ1-1; a possible D gene is TRBD1 (5 bases). V lost 3 bases and J lost 2, with 19 bases in between. Germline V gene data show CDR1 as GTSNPN and CDR2 as SVGIG (reference sequence). The CDR3 covers 16 residues. CDR3 DNA sequence: TGTGCCTGGAGCCACGACAGTGTTTCAATAAACACTGAAGCTTTCTTT. Translation: CAWSHDSVSINTEAFF.

There are a few counts of this clonotype. The chain couples TRBV27 to TRBJ2-1; 7 nucleotides match TRBD2. The V gene's germline CDR1 is MNHEY and CDR2 SMNVEV (reference sequence). Unmatched junction bases numbered 10, after V lost 5 bases and J lost 3 bases. The CDR3 contains 16 residues. The CDR3 is CASSLSSGSNYNEQFF. CDR3 bases: TGTGCCAGCAGTCTCTCTAGCGGAAGTAACTACAATGAGCAGTTCTTC.

About this clonotype itself: A much larger clone sits a single nucleotide away, making a read error possible. This chain links TRBV7-9 with TRBJ2-7; D not certain. The CDR3 length is 15 residues. The V gene's germline CDR1 is SEHNR and CDR2 FQNEAQ (reference sequence). Deletions cut 1 base from V and 3 bases from J, with 13 bases between. CDR3 sequence reads: CASSLVGQYHYEQYF. Written as DNA, the CDR3 is TGTGCCAGCAGCTTAGTTGGGCAGTACCACTACGAGCAGTACTTC.

This clonotype occurred a few times. The gene calls are TRBV13 and TRBJ1-2, with 8 bases lining up with TRBD1. CDR3 length equals 13 residues. Germline V gene lookup returns CDR1 PRHDT and CDR2 FYEKMQ (reference sequence). V lost 5 bases to trimming and J lost 7 bases; unmatched junction nucleotides: 6. DNA of the CDR3: TGTGCCAGCAGCCTAGAGGACAGGGCTGGCTACACCTTC. Translated: CASSLEDRAGYTF.

The genes are TRBV6-6 and TRBJ2-1; D might be TRBD2 (7 bases). The CDR3 consists of 12 residues. V lost 8 bases and J lost 4, with 9 bases in between. Looked up from germline, CDR1 is MNHNY and CDR2 is SVGAGI (reference sequence). The CDR3 sequence: CASAGAYNEQFF. As DNA, the CDR3 is TGTGCCAGCGCGGGGGCGTACAATGAGCAGTTCTTC.

The chain recombines TRBV15 with TRBJ1-5, with D tentatively TRBD1 (6 bases). Deletions cut 1 base from V and 6 bases from J, with 10 bases between. The CDR3 has 14 residues. Germline V CDR1 and CDR2: LNHNV, YYDKDF (reference sequence). CDR3 DNA sequence: TGTGCCACCAGCAGAGGCAGGGGTAGTCAGCCCCAGCATTTT. This encodes CATSRGRGSQPQHF. The variable domain in full, completed from reference TRBV15 and TRBJ1-5, reads DAMVIQNPRYQVTQFGKPVTLSCSQTLNHNVMYWYQQKSSQAPKLLFHYYDKDFNNEADTPDNFQSRRPNTSFCFLDIRSPGLGDTAMYLCATSRGRGSQPQHFGDGTRLSIL.

This clonotype was counted ten times or more. V is TRBV4-1 and J is TRBJ1-1, with a weak D call TRBD1 (5 bases). Trimming stripped 3 bases from V and 3 bases from J, with 8 bases between. Per the germline V gene, CDR1 is MGHRA and CDR2 is YSYEKL. The CDR3 contains 13 residues. The CDR3 nucleotides read TGCGCCAGCAGCCACAGACAGTACACTGAAGCTTTCTTT. Translated, it gives CASSHRQYTEAFF.